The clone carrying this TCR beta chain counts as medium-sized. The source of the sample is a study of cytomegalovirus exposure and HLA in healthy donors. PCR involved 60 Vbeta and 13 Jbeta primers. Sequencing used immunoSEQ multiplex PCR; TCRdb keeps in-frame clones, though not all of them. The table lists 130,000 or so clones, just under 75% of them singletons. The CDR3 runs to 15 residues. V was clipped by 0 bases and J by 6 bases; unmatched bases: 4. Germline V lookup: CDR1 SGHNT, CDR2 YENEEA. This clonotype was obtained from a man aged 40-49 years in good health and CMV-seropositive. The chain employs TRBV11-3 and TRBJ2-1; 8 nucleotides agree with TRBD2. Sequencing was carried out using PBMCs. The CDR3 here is CASSLDRTSINEQFF. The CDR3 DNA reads TGTGCCAGCAGCTTAGATAGGACTAGCATCAATGAGCAGTTCTTC.